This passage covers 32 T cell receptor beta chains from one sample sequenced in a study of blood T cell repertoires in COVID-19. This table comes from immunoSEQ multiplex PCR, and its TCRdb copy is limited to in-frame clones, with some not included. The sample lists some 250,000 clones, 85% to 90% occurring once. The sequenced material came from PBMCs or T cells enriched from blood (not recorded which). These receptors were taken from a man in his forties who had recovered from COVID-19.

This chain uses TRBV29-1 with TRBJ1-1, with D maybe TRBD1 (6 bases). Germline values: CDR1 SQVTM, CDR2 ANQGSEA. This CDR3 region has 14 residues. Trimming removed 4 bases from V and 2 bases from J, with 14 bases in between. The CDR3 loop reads CSVVRDILNTEAFF. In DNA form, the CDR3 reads TGCAGCGTTGTGAGGGACATTTTAAACACTGAAGCTTTCTTT.

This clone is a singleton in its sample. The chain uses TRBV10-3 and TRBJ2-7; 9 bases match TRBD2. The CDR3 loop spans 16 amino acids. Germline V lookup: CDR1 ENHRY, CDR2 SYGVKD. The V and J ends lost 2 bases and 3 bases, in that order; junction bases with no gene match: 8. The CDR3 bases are TGTGCCATCAGTGAGCCTAGACTAGCGGCAAACTACGAGCAGTACTTC. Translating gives CAISEPRLAANYEQYF.

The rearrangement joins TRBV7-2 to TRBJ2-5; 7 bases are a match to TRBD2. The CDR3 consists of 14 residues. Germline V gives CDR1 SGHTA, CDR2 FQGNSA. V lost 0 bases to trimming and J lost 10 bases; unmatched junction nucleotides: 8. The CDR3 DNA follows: TGTGCCAGCAGCTTAGCGGGCGCGGGAGAGGTCCAGTACTTC. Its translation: CASSLAGAGEVQYF.

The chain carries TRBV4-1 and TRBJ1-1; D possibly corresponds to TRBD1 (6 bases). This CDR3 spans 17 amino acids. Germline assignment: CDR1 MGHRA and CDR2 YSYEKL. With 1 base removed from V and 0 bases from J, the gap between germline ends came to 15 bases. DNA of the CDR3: TGCGCCAGCAGCCAAGTACTGTCGGGACAAATGAACACTGAAGCTTTCTTT. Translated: CASSQVLSGQMNTEAFF.

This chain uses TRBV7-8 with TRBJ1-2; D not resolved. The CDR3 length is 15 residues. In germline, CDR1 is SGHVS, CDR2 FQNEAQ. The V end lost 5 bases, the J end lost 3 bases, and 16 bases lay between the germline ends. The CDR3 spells CASSPRPSLDYGYTF. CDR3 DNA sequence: TGTGCCAGCAGCCCGCGGCCTTCTTTGGACTATGGCTACACCTTC.

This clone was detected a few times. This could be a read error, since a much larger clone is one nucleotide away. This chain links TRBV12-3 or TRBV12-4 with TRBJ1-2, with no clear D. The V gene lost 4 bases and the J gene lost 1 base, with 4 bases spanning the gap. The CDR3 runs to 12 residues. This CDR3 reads CASSYSNYGYTF. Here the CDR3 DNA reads TGTGCCAGCAGTTACAGTAACTATGGCTACACCTTC.

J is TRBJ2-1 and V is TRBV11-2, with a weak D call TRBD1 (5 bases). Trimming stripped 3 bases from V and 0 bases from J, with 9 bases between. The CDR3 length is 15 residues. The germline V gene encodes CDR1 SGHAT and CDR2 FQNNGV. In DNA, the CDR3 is TGTGCCAGCAGCTTGCAGACAGCCTCCTACAATGAGCAGTTCTTC. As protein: CASSLQTASYNEQFF.

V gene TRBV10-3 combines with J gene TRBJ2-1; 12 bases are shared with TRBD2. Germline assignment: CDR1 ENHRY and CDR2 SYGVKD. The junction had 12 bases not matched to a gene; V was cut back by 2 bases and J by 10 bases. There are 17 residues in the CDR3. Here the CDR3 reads CAISETTVGLAGSEQFF. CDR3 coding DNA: TGTGCCATCAGTGAGACAACGGTAGGACTAGCGGGATCCGAGCAGTTCTTC.

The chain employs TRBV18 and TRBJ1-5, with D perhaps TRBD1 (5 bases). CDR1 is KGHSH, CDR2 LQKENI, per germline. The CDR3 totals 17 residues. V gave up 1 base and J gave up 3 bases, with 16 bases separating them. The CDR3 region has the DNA TGTGCCAGCTCACCACAGATGCCGGGGGGTAACAATCAGCCCCAGCATTTT. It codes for CASSPQMPGGNNQPQHF.

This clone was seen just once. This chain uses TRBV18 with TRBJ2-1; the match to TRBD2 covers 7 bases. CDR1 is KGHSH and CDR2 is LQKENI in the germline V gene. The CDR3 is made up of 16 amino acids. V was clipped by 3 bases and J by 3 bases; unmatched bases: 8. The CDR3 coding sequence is TGTGCCAGCTCACCCGTGGTAGCGGGTTTCTACAATGAGCAGTTCTTC. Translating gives CASSPVVAGFYNEQFF.

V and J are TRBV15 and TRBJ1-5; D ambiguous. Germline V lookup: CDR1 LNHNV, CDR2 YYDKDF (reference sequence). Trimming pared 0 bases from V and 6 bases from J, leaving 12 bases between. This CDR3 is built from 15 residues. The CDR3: CATSRDRGISQPQHF. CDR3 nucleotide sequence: TGTGCCACCAGCAGAGATCGAGGGATCAGTCAGCCCCAGCATTTT.

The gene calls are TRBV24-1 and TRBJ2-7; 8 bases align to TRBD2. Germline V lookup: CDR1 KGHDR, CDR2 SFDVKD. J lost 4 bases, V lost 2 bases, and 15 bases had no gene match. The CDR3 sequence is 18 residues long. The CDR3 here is CATSDSRGAGALWYEQYF. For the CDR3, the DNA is TGTGCCACCAGTGATTCGCGGGGGGCGGGGGCTCTCTGGTACGAGCAGTACTTC.

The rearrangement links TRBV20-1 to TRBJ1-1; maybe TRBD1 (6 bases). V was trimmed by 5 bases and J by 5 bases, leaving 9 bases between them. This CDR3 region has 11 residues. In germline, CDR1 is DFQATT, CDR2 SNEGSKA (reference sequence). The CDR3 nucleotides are TGCAGTGCTGAACAGGGAACTGAAGCTTTCTTT. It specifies CSAEQGTEAFF.

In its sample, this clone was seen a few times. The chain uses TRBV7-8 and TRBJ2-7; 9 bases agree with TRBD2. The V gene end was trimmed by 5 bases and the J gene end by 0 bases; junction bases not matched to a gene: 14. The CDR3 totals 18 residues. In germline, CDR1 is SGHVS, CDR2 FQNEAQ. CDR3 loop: CASSKTLQSGRISYEQYF. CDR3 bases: TGTGCCAGCAGCAAAACACTCCAGAGCGGGAGGATCTCCTACGAGCAGTACTTC.

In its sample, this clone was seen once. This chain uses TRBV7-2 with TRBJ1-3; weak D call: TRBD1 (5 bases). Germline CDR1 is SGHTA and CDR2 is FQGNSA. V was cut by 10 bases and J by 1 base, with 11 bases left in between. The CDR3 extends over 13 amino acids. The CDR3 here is CANAGLSGNTIYF. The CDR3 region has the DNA TGTGCCAACGCAGGGCTGTCTGGAAACACCATATATTTT.

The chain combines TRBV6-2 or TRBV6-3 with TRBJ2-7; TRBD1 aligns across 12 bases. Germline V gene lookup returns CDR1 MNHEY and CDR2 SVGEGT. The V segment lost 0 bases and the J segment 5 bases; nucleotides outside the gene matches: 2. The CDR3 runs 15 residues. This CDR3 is CASSYSGQGADEQYF. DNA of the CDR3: TGTGCCAGCAGTTACTCGGGACAGGGGGCCGACGAGCAGTACTTC.

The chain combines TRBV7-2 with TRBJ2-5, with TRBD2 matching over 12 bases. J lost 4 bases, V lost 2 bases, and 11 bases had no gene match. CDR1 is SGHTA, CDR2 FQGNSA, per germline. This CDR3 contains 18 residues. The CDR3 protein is CASSLLPLLAGGGETQYF. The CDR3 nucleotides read TGTGCCAGCAGCTTACTACCATTACTAGCGGGAGGCGGAGAGACCCAGTACTTC.

For the CDR3, the DNA is TGTGCCAGCAAAAATAGACAGGGGGATTGTCAGCCCCAGCATTTT. Amino acids: CASKNRQGDCQPQHF. The chain carries TRBV25-1 and TRBJ1-5; 9 nucleotides agree with TRBD1. The CDR3 spans 15 residues. Trimming took 7 bases from V and 6 from J; bases not matched to a gene: 10. Germline V gives CDR1 MGHDK, CDR2 SYGVNS.

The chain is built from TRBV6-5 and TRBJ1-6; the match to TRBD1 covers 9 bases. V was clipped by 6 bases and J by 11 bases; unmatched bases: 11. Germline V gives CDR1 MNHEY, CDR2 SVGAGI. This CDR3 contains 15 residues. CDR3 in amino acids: CASSRDRGVETPLHF. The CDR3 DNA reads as TGTGCCAGCAGCCGAGACAGGGGGGTAGAGACACCCCTCCACTTT.

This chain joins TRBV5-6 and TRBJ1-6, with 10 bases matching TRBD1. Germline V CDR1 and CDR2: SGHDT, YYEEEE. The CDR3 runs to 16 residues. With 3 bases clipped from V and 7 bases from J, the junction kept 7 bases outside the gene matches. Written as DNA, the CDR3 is TGTGCCAGCAGCTACGGGACAGGGGATTACAATTCACCCCTCCACTTT. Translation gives CASSYGTGDYNSPLHF.

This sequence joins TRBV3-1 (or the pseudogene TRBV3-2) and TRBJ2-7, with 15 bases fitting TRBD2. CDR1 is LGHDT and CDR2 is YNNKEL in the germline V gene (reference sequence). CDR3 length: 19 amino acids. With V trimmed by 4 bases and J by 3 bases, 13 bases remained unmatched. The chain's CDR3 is CASSLESWTSGRAGYEQYF. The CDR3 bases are TGTGCCAGCAGCCTAGAATCCTGGACTAGCGGGAGGGCCGGCTACGAGCAGTACTTC.

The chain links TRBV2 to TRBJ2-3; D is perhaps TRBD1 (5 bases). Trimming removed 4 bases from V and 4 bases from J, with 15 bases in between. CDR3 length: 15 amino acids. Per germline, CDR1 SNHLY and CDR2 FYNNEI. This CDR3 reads CASSVRTGTPDTQYF. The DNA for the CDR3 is TGTGCCAGCAGTGTTCGTACAGGAACTCCAGATACGCAGTATTTT.

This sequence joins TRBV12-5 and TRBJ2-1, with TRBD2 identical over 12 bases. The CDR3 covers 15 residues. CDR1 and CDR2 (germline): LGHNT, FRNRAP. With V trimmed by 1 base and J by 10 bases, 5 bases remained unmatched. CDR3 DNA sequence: TGTGCTAGTGGTTTGGCTAGCGGGAGGGCCTGGGAGCAGTTCTTC. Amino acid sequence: CASGLASGRAWEQFF.

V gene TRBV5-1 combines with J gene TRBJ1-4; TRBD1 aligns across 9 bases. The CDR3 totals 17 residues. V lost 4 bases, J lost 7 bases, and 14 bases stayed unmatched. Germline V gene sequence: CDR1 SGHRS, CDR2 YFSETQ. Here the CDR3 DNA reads TGCGCCAGCAGCGCGGGTCCCGGGACAGGGTTCGGTGAAAAACTGTTTTTT. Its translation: CASSAGPGTGFGEKLFF.

The CDR3 bases are TGTGCCAGCTCACAACAGGACCGACCTACCTACGAGCAGTACTTC. Its protein is CASSQQDRPTYEQYF. This sequence joins TRBV18 and TRBJ2-7; D perhaps matches TRBD1 (5 bases). V dropped 4 bases and J dropped 2 bases, with 15 bases sitting between them. CDR3 length: 15 residues. Germline V CDR1 and CDR2: KGHSH, LQKENI.

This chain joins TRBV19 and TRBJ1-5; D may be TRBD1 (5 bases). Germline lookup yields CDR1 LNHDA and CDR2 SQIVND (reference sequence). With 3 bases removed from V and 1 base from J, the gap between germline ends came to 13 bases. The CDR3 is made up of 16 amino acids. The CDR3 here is CASSMEWGESNQPQHF. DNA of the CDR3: TGTGCCAGTAGTATGGAATGGGGGGAAAGCAATCAGCCCCAGCATTTT.

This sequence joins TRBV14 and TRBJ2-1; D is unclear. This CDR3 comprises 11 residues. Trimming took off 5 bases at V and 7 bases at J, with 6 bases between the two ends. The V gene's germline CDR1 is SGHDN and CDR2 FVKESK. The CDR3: CASSSLNEQFF. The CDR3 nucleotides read TGTGCCAGCAGCTCCCTGAATGAGCAGTTCTTC.

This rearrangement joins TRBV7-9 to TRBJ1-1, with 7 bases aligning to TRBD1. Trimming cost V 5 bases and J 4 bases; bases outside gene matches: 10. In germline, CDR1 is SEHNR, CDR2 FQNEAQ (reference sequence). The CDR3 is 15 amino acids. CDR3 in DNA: TGTGCCAGCAGCCGGCGACAGGGCCCAGGCACTGAAGCTTTCTTT. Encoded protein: CASSRRQGPGTEAFF. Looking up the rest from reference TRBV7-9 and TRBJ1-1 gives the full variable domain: DTGVSQNPRHKITKRGQNVTFRCDPISEHNRLYWYRQTLGQGPEFLTYFQNEAQLEKSRLLSDRFSAERPKGSFSTLEIQRTEQGDSAMYLCASSRRQGPGTEAFFGQGTRLTVV.

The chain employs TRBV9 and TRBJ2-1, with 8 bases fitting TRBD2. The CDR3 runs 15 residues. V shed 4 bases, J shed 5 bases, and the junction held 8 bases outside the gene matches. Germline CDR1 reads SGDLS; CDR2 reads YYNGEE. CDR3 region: CASSPPSGGDNEQFF. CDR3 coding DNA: TGTGCCAGCAGCCCCCCGTCGGGAGGGGACAATGAGCAGTTCTTC.

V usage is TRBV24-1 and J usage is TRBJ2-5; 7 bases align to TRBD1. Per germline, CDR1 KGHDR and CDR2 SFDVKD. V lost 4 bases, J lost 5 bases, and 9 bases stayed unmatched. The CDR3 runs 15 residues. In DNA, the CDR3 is TGTGCCACCAGTGACAGAAGACAGGGTTGGGAGACCCAGTACTTC. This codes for CATSDRRQGWETQYF.

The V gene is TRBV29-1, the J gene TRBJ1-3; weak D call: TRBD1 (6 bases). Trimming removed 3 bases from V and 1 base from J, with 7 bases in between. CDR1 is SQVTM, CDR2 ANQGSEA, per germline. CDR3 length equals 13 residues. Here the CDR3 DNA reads TGCAGCGTTGACGGGACATCTGGAAACACCATATATTTT. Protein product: CSVDGTSGNTIYF. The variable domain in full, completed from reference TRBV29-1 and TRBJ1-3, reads SAVISQKPSRDICQRGTSLTIQCQVDSQVTMMFWYRQQPGQSLTLIATANQGSEATYESGFVIDKFPISRPNLTFSTLTVSNMSPEDSSIYLCSVDGTSGNTIYFGEGSWLTVV.

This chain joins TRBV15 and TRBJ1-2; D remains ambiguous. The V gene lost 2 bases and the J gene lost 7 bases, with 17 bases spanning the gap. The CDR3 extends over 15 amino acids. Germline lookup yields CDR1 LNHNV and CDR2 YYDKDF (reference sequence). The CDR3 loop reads CATSRQEVGRRGYTF. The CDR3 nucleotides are TGTGCCACCAGCAGACAGGAGGTGGGGAGACGTGGCTACACCTTC.